The entry below describes one T cell receptor beta chain. These data originate in a study of control samples from healthy donors and cancer patients. This table comes from immunoSEQ multiplex PCR, and its TCRdb copy is limited to in-frame clones, with some not included. Of approximately 90,000 clones detected, roughly 86% appear once; the ten largest clones hold around 20%. The CDR3 loop spans 12 amino acids. From germline, CDR1 is SQVTM and CDR2 ANQGSEA. J was trimmed by 0 bases and V by 6 bases; bases with no gene match: 0. Sequences were obtained from blood. V usage is TRBV29-1 and J usage is TRBJ2-3; the match to TRBD1 covers 7 bases. The TCR sequence derives from a man under 40 in good health. DNA for the CDR3: TGCAGCGTGGGACAGAGCACAGATACGCAGTATTTT. As protein: CSVGQSTDTQYF.